Following are 28 T cell receptor beta chains from one sample sequenced in a study of Ad26.COV2.S vaccination and SARS-CoV-2 variants. Treatment given: 19 received Ad26.COV2.S at low or high dose, single or two shots; about 5 received placebo; per-sample allocation not given. It was on day 63 after the first vaccine or placebo injection that samples were taken. The data were produced by immunoSEQ multiplex PCR, yet TCRdb's version contains in-frame clones alone and is incomplete. The sample lists more than 300,000 clones, just under 85% occurring once. Specimen: peripheral blood, collected in a trial of Ad26.COV2.S vaccine versus placebo. The receptors stem from a person aged 18-60 years who received the Ad26.COV2.S COVID-19 vaccine or a placebo.

In this sample, this clone turned up once. The chain recombines TRBV7-6 with TRBJ1-1; D may be TRBD1 (5 bases). V was pared by 0 bases and J by 3 bases, with 14 bases between. In germline, CDR1 is SGHVS, CDR2 FNYEAQ. This CDR3 spans 16 amino acids. This CDR3 reads CASSLAGRVGDTEAFF. In DNA form, the CDR3 reads TGTGCCAGCAGCTTAGCGGGGAGGGTAGGGGACACTGAAGCTTTCTTT.

The chain has TRBV5-4 and TRBJ2-1; tentatively, D is TRBD1 (6 bases). The CDR3 totals 14 residues. Germline V gives CDR1 SGHNT, CDR2 YYREEE (reference sequence). V gave up 5 bases and J gave up 2 bases, with 11 bases separating them. The CDR3 bases are TGTGCCAGCAGGGGGGACATTACCTACAATGAGCAGTTCTTC. Protein: CASRGDITYNEQFF.

The chain links TRBV6-5 to TRBJ2-7; a weak D match, TRBD1 (6 bases). The CDR3 covers 14 residues. Trimming stripped 7 bases from V and 0 bases from J, with 13 bases between. Germline V CDR1 and CDR2: MNHEY, SVGAGI. The CDR3 nucleotides are TGTGCCAGCACCCCGGGACACTTCTCCTACGAGCAGTACTTC. Its translation: CASTPGHFSYEQYF.

The chain uses TRBV11-3 and TRBJ2-2; unclear D gene. Trimming stripped 3 bases from V and 6 bases from J, with 5 bases between. There are 12 residues in the CDR3. In germline, CDR1 is SGHNT, CDR2 YENEEA. This CDR3 reads CASSFVPGELFF. In nucleotides, the CDR3 is TGTGCCAGCAGCTTCGTTCCCGGGGAGCTGTTTTTT.

The chain is built from TRBV7-4 and TRBJ2-7; 7 bases match TRBD2. The germline V gene encodes CDR1 SGHVT and CDR2 SQSDAQ. This CDR3 is 14 amino acids long. The V gene end was trimmed by 0 bases and the J gene end by 4 bases; junction bases not matched to a gene: 3. This CDR3 is CASSLASGDYEQYF. The CDR3 bases are TGTGCCAGCAGCTTAGCGAGCGGGGATTACGAGCAGTACTTC.

The chain has TRBV7-3 and TRBJ2-5; the match to TRBD2 covers 15 bases. This CDR3 spans 18 amino acids. V shed 3 bases and J 1 base; nucleotides not matched to a gene: 6. CDR1 SGHTA and CDR2 FQGTGA come from the germline V gene. The CDR3 here is CASSFGTSGGPFQETQYF. The CDR3 region has the DNA TGTGCCAGCAGCTTTGGGACTAGCGGGGGGCCTTTCCAAGAGACCCAGTACTTC.

The chain couples TRBV27 to TRBJ2-7; D unresolved. Germline values: CDR1 MNHEY, CDR2 SMNVEV (reference sequence). The CDR3 totals 15 residues. V dropped 2 bases and J dropped 3 bases, with 14 bases sitting between them. This CDR3 reads CASSLSGVLVYEQYF. CDR3 DNA sequence: TGTGCCAGCAGTTTAAGTGGGGTCTTGGTCTACGAGCAGTACTTC.

In its sample, this clone was seen once. In nucleotides, the CDR3 is TGCAGTGCTAGTAGGCAAAGGACAGGCTTAAGCTGGGACACTGAAGCTTTCTTT. Protein sequence: CSASRQRTGLSWDTEAFF. The rearrangement links TRBV20-1 to TRBJ1-1; 7 bases agree with TRBD1. Germline V gene lookup returns CDR1 DFQATT and CDR2 SNEGSKA (reference sequence). V lost 3 bases to trimming and J lost 3 bases; unmatched junction nucleotides: 19. The CDR3 is made up of 18 amino acids.

This clone was detected only once. The chain links TRBV4-1 to TRBJ1-1, with TRBD1 matching over 8 bases. V gave up 5 bases and J gave up 3 bases; unmatched junction bases: 5. Germline CDR1 is MGHRA and CDR2 is YSYEKL. CDR3 length equals 14 residues. The CDR3 loop is CASSTGQGDTEAFF. DNA for the CDR3: TGCGCCAGCAGCACCGGACAGGGAGACACTGAAGCTTTCTTT.

J is TRBJ1-2 and V is TRBV7-8; TRBD1 is a possible D gene (5 bases). Trimming removed 2 bases from V and 5 bases from J, with 15 bases in between. The germline V gene has CDR1 SGHVS and CDR2 FQNEAQ. The CDR3 sequence is 15 residues long. CDR3 sequence (DNA): TGTGCCAGCAGCTTAAGGCTCGACAGTCTATATGGCTACACCTTC. Amino acid sequence: CASSLRLDSLYGYTF.

The chain has TRBV27 and TRBJ1-5; TRBD1 is a possible D gene (6 bases). Germline lookup yields CDR1 MNHEY and CDR2 SMNVEV (reference sequence). This CDR3 comprises 14 residues. The V end lost 5 bases, the J end lost 5 bases, and 13 bases lay between the germline ends. The CDR3 coding sequence is TGTGCCAGCAGTGGAGGGACATCGTATCAGCCCCAGCATTTT. Its translation: CASSGGTSYQPQHF.

The chain combines TRBV4-1 with TRBJ2-2, with 8 nucleotides matching TRBD2. This CDR3 region has 17 residues. Germline trimming cut 0 bases from V and 0 bases from J; bases unmatched to any gene: 3. The germline gives CDR1 MGHRA, CDR2 YSYEKL. For the CDR3, the DNA is TGCGCCAGCAGCCAAGAATCACTAGCGGCGAACACCGGGGAGCTGTTTTTT. Protein: CASSQESLAANTGELFF.

The table lists this clone with a few counts. This chain joins TRBV10-3 and TRBJ2-7, with 7 bases lining up with TRBD1. The CDR3 extends over 16 amino acids. The V and J ends lost 0 bases and 2 bases, in that order; junction bases with no gene match: 7. Germline V gene sequence: CDR1 ENHRY, CDR2 SYGVKD. CDR3 in DNA: TGTGCCATCAGTGAGTCGATTGGGACAGAGGCCTACGAGCAGTACTTC. The encoded protein is CAISESIGTEAYEQYF.

This chain connects TRBV2 to TRBJ2-1; D gene ambiguous. The CDR3 is 13 residues long. Germline CDR1 is SNHLY and CDR2 is FYNNEI. Trimming took off 7 bases at V and 4 bases at J, with 11 bases between the two ends. CDR3 nucleotide sequence: TGTGCCAGCAATCGGCAGGTTTACAATGAGCAGTTCTTC. It codes for CASNRQVYNEQFF.

The chain carries TRBV28 and TRBJ2-2; 8 bases align to TRBD2. The CDR3 consists of 19 residues. V trimming: 1 base; J trimming: 2 bases; junction bases outside the gene matches: 12. The germline V gene has CDR1 MDHEN and CDR2 SYDVKM. CDR3 in amino acids: CASSLLVLAGPINTGELFF. The CDR3 region has the DNA TGTGCCAGCAGTTTATTAGTGTTAGCGGGGCCGATAAACACCGGGGAGCTGTTTTTT. Complete variable domain (other parts from reference TRBV28 and TRBJ2-2): DVKVTQSSRYLVKRTGEKVFLECVQDMDHENMFWYRQDPGLGLRLIYFSYDVKMKEKGDIPEGYSVSREKKERFSLILESASTNQTSMYLCASSLLVLAGPINTGELFFGEGSRLTVL.

The V call is TRBV2, the J call TRBJ1-2, with 7 bases that match TRBD1. Per germline, CDR1 SNHLY and CDR2 FYNNEI. V dropped 5 bases and J dropped 9; count of bases not matched to a gene: 9. This CDR3 region has 13 residues. CDR3 loop: CASSQQGWVSYTF. In nucleotides, the CDR3 is TGTGCCAGCAGTCAACAGGGGTGGGTTAGCTACACCTTC.

The J gene is TRBJ1-2, the V gene TRBV11-1; D unclear. Germline loops: CDR1 SGHAT, CDR2 FQDESV (reference sequence). The CDR3 is 14 residues long. V lost 3 bases, J lost 0 bases, and 8 bases lay in between. CDR3 residues: CASSFPGANYGYTF. The CDR3 bases are TGTGCCAGCAGCTTCCCTGGAGCTAACTATGGCTACACCTTC. Drawing the rest from reference TRBV11-1 and TRBJ1-2, the complete variable domain is EAEVAQSPRYKITEKSQAVAFWCDPISGHATLYWYRQILGQGPELLVQFQDESVVDDSQLPKDRFSAERLKGVDSTLKIQPAELGDSAMYLCASSFPGANYGYTFGSGTRLTVV.

The chain is built from TRBV18 and TRBJ2-5; 11 bases line up with TRBD2. CDR1 and CDR2 from the germline V gene are KGHSH and LQKENI. Trimming cost V 6 bases and J 4 bases; bases outside gene matches: 10. The CDR3 spans 16 residues. The CDR3 DNA sequence: TGTGCCAGCTCCGTGACTAGCGGGACAATATCAGAGACCCAGTACTTC. It yields the protein CASSVTSGTISETQYF.

The chain employs TRBV7-6 and TRBJ2-7; no definite D call. The length of the CDR3 is 13 residues. Germline-derived CDR1 and CDR2 are SGHVS and FNYEAQ. V was trimmed by 2 bases and J by 5 bases, leaving 10 bases between them. CDR3 loop: CASSLKGVHEQYF. The CDR3 nucleotides read TGTGCCAGCAGCTTAAAGGGCGTACACGAGCAGTACTTC.

CDR3 amino acids: CASSHLVTSARETQYF. CDR3 coding DNA: TGTGCCAGCAGCCACCTAGTGACTAGCGCGAGAGAGACCCAGTACTTC. This chain connects TRBV14 to TRBJ2-5; TRBD2 aligns across 8 bases. Per germline, CDR1 SGHDN and CDR2 FVKESK. V lost 3 bases, J lost 4 bases, and 10 bases stayed unmatched. The CDR3 covers 16 residues.

The chain is built from TRBV27 and TRBJ2-1; D call uncertain. Germline loops: CDR1 MNHEY, CDR2 SMNVEV (reference sequence). This CDR3 comprises 15 residues. V lost 6 bases and J 8 bases, leaving 20 bases between the germline ends. This CDR3 is CASSHHGTTSDEQFF. CDR3 sequence (DNA): TGTGCCAGCAGCCATCACGGTACGACAAGTGATGAGCAGTTCTTC.

The chain is built from TRBV6-5 and TRBJ1-1; 7 nucleotides line up with TRBD1. Per the germline V gene, CDR1 is MNHEY and CDR2 is SVGAGI. V lost 6 bases and J lost 2; bases outside the gene matches: 6. The CDR3 loop spans 14 amino acids. The CDR3 spells CASRPGQPNTEAFF. In nucleotides, the CDR3 is TGTGCCAGCAGGCCGGGACAGCCAAACACTGAAGCTTTCTTT.

This clone appeared a few times. This chain joins TRBV28 and TRBJ1-2; D may be TRBD1 (6 bases). Germline V gene sequence: CDR1 MDHEN, CDR2 SYDVKM. The CDR3 spans 15 residues. Trimming cost V 2 bases and J 3 bases, with 13 bases left between them. CDR3 region: CASSLRGGGHYGYTF. The CDR3 DNA follows: TGTGCCAGCAGTTTAAGGGGGGGTGGGCACTATGGCTACACCTTC.

The chain is built from TRBV4-1 and TRBJ1-4; no reliable D call. The ends were cut back, 4 bases at V and 3 bases at J, with 15 bases in the middle. Per germline, CDR1 MGHRA and CDR2 YSYEKL. The CDR3 extends over 16 amino acids. In nucleotides, the CDR3 is TGCGCCAGCAGCCCTTCCGCCGGTGATTCTAATGAAAAACTGTTTTTT. Protein sequence: CASSPSAGDSNEKLFF.

A remark on this clone: This sample includes further DNA sequences coding for the same CDR3. The rearrangement uses TRBV14 and TRBJ2-2; a weak D match, TRBD1 (6 bases). Germline lookup yields CDR1 SGHDN and CDR2 FVKESK. V was pared by 4 bases and J by 0 bases, with 6 bases between. This CDR3 has 14 amino acids. The CDR3 sequence: CASSRQANTGELFF. The CDR3 DNA reads TGTGCCAGCAGCCGACAGGCGAACACCGGGGAGCTGTTTTTT. Combining the CDR3 with reference TRBV14 and TRBJ2-2 gives the whole variable domain EAGVTQFPSHSVIEKGQTVTLRCDPISGHDNLYWYRRVMGKEIKFLLHFVKESKQDESGMPNNRFLAERTGGTYSTLKVQPAELEDSGVYFCASSRQANTGELFFGEGSRLTVL.

Only one count was recorded for this clone. The rearrangement links TRBV18 to TRBJ2-1; 9 bases are a match to TRBD1. V trimming: 2 bases; J trimming: 3 bases; junction bases outside the gene matches: 2. The CDR3 spans 15 residues. The germline V gene encodes CDR1 KGHSH and CDR2 LQKENI. CDR3 amino acids: CASSPGTGLYNEQFF. CDR3 nucleotide sequence: TGTGCCAGCTCACCAGGGACAGGGCTCTACAATGAGCAGTTCTTC.

This chain uses TRBV12-2 with TRBJ1-6. TRBV12-2 is assigned pseudogene status. The CDR3 contains 15 residues. As DNA, the CDR3 is TGTGCAAGTCGCTTAGATGAGGGAGGGAATTCACCCCTCCACTTT. This translates into CASRLDEGGNSPLHF.

This chain connects TRBV28 to TRBJ2-3; 8 positions agree with TRBD2. The CDR3 is made up of 15 amino acids. The junction had 9 bases not matched to a gene; V was cut back by 6 bases and J by 4 bases. The V gene's germline CDR1 is MDHEN and CDR2 SYDVKM. The CDR3 is CASSPGGGPSDTQYF. The CDR3 DNA reads as TGTGCCAGCAGCCCGGGGGGGGGCCCCTCAGATACGCAGTATTTT.